A selection of T cell receptor beta chains follows, all from one sample in a study of blood T cell repertoires in COVID-19. Sequencing was performed with immunoSEQ multiplex PCR; in TCRdb, only in-frame clones are kept and a portion is missing. The profile shows about 170,000 clones, roughly 84% of them singletons. The sample comprised peripheral blood. The receptors shown here come from a man in his sixties or seventies with active or convalescent COVID-19. Each CDR3 is given with its conserved first and last residue. The D gene is left open where the match is weak. Expanded clones are given a class, and other clones once, few, many or no size at all.

.,TRBJ1-4,14,.,TRBV25-1,TGTGCCAGCAGTGAAAGGAGCTATAATGAAAAACTGTTTTTT,CASSERSYNEKLFF
.,TRBJ2-2,16,TRBD2,TRBV7-2,TGTGCCAGCAGCTTCGGACTAGCGCAGAACACCGGGGAGCTGTTTTTT,CASSFGLAQNTGELFF
.,TRBJ2-7,14,TRBD1,TRBV10-3,TGTGCCATCAGTGCGGGGGGACAGGGGCACGAGCAGTACTTC,CAISAGGQGHEQYF
.,TRBJ2-3,16,TRBD2,TRBV30,TGTGCCTGGAGTACGTTAGCGGGGGAGCGCACAGATACGCAGTATTTT,CAWSTLAGERTDTQYF
.,TRBJ2-1,18,TRBD1,TRBV11-2,TGTGCCAGCAGCCTCGTGGTCTCCGGGACAGTATCGTTAGGGGAGCAGTTCTTC,CASSLVVSGTVSLGEQFF
.,TRBJ2-1,14,.,TRBV30,TGTGCCTGGAGAATGTGGTTTCAAGGAGATGAGCAGTTCTTC,CAWRMWFQGDEQFF
once,TRBJ2-2,13,.,TRBV30,TGTGCCTGGAGTGATTGGAGCACCGGGGAGCTGTTTTTT,CAWSDWSTGELFF
.,TRBJ1-5,14,.,TRBV21-1,TGTGCCAGCAGCAAGGACAGACAAAACCAGCCCCAGCATTTT,CASSKDRQNQPQHF
.,TRBJ2-5,15,.,TRBV13,TGTGCCAGCAGCATCTCCGGGACTCACCGTGGGACCCAGTACTTC,CASSISGTHRGTQYF
few,TRBJ1-5,17,.,TRBV7-8,TGTGCCAGCAGCTTAGGAGGGGGTGCCTATAGCAATCAGCCCCAGCATTTT,CASSLGGGAYSNQPQHF
.,TRBJ1-6,16,.,TRBV6-6,TGTGCCAGCACCTACGAGGAGGTAGGAAGTGAATCACCCCTCCACTTT,CASTYEEVGSESPLHF
.,TRBJ1-1,16,.,TRBV3-1/TRBV3-2,TGTGCCAGCAGCCAAGGGTTTTTCGGGAAGAACACTGAAGCTTTCTTT,CASSQGFFGKNTEAFF
.,TRBJ1-1,14,.,TRBV2,TGTGCCACCGCCCCGGGGATACTGAACACTGAAGCTTTCTTT,CATAPGILNTEAFF
.,TRBJ2-5,14,.,TRBV15,TGTGCCACCAGCAGCCAGACAGGATGGGAGACCCAGTACTTC,CATSSQTGWETQYF
.,TRBJ2-7,18,TRBD2,TRBV4-3,TGCGCCAGCAGCCAGGGGTCCCACCCGGGACTAGTAAATTATGAGCAGTACTTC,CASSQGSHPGLVNYEQYF
.,TRBJ1-2,12,.,TRBV3-1/TRBV3-2,TGTGCCAGCAGCCAGGGGCTTTATGGCTACACCTTC,CASSQGLYGYTF
.,TRBJ1-5,13,.,TRBV5-5,TGTGCCAGCAGCCCGGACACTGATCAGCCCCAGCATTTT,CASSPDTDQPQHF
.,TRBJ2-1,16,TRBD2,TRBV7-9,TGTGCCAGCAGCTTAGGACGGGGACTAGGAGGCAATGAGCAGTTCTTC,CASSLGRGLGGNEQFF
.,TRBJ1-1,12,TRBD1,TRBV19,TGTGCCAGGGAGGGACAGGGGACTGAAGCTTTCTTT,CAREGQGTEAFF
.,TRBJ1-1,13,.,TRBV2,TGTGCCAGCAGTGCCGCGAGAACAGCTGAAGCTTTCTTT,CASSAARTAEAFF
few,TRBJ1-5,16,TRBD1,TRBV18,TGTGCCAGCTCACCGGACAGGGCCGGCGACAATCAGCCCCAGCATTTT,CASSPDRAGDNQPQHF
.,TRBJ1-5,14,.,TRBV29-1,TGCAGCGTGCTATCTGGGAGGGACGGCCAGCCCCAGCATTTT,CSVLSGRDGQPQHF
.,TRBJ2-1,18,TRBD2,TRBV7-6,TGTGCCAGCAGCACACAACCTCCACTAGCGGGGTCCTACAATGAGCAGTTCTTC,CASSTQPPLAGSYNEQFF
.,TRBJ2-1,11,.,TRBV12-5,TGTGCTAGTGGTTCTCTTTCAGGGCAGTTCTTC,CASGSLSGQFF
.,TRBJ2-2,15,.,TRBV18,TGTGCCAGCTCACCTTTACAGAAGAACACCGGGGAGCTGTTTTTT,CASSPLQKNTGELFF
.,TRBJ2-2,17,.,TRBV21-1,.,CASSKAPFFGLPGELFF
once,TRBJ2-1,15,TRBD1,TRBV9,TGTGCCAGCAGCGTAGGGCAGGGGGCCAGCAATGAGCAGTTCTTC,CASSVGQGASNEQFF
few,TRBJ1-2,12,.,TRBV14,TGTGCCAGCAGCCAAGCTCCGGGAAGCTACACCTTC,CASSQAPGSYTF
.,TRBJ2-2,15,TRBD2,TRBV7-2,TGTGCCAGCAGTTCACTACTAGCGGGAGCTGGGGAGCTGTTTTTT,CASSSLLAGAGELFF